The 27 T cell receptor beta chains below all came from one sample that was sequenced in a study of blood T cell repertoires in COVID-19 (TCRdb year 2020). Library prep was done by the immunoSEQ multiplex PCR assay. What TCRdb holds here is the immuneACCESS table cut down to in-frame rearrangements. Part of the clones is not present; checked against another copy, under half of the missing clones reflect an unresolved V gene, and the others are unexplained. The sample has 200,000 to 250,000 clones on record, roughly 80% of them singletons. In total, the top ten clones hold roughly 2.3% of the sample. What was sequenced was peripheral blood. The receptors stem from a woman aged 55 to 70 with acute or convalescent COVID-19.

The chain employs TRBV6-1 and TRBJ2-4; D perhaps matches TRBD1 (5 bases). CDR1 and CDR2 (germline): MNHNS, SASEGT. With 4 bases removed from V and 1 base from J, the gap between germline ends came to 14 bases. There are 16 residues in the CDR3. CDR3 protein: CASSVIQANAKNIQYF. The CDR3 DNA sequence: TGTGCCAGCAGTGTCATACAGGCGAATGCCAAAAACATTCAGTACTTC.

As concerns this clone: In the same sample, other DNA sequences code for this CDR3. The rearrangement joins TRBV5-6 to TRBJ1-5; 7 bases align to TRBD1. Looked up from germline, CDR1 is SGHDT and CDR2 is YYEEEE. The ends lost 0 bases at V and 1 base at J; junction bases unmatched: 1. This CDR3 is built from 15 residues. CDR3 residues: CASSLAGGSNQPQHF. The DNA for the CDR3 is TGTGCCAGCAGCTTGGCAGGGGGGAGCAATCAGCCCCAGCATTTT. Full variable domain (rest looked up from reference TRBV5-6 and TRBJ1-5): DAGVTQSPTHLIKTRGQQVTLRCSPKSGHDTVSWYQQALGQGPQFIFQYYEEEERQRGNFPDRFSGHQFPNYSSELNVNALLLGDSALYLCASSLAGGSNQPQHFGDGTRLSIL.

The gene calls are TRBV5-6 and TRBJ2-1; no clear D gene. With 0 bases removed from V and 7 bases from J, the gap between germline ends came to 8 bases. This CDR3 is 13 amino acids long. CDR1 is SGHDT, CDR2 YYEEEE, per germline. The CDR3: CASSLVGRNEQFF. The CDR3 coding sequence is TGTGCCAGCAGCTTGGTGGGCAGGAATGAGCAGTTCTTC.

The V and J genes are TRBV5-1 and TRBJ2-2; D unresolved. CDR1 and CDR2 from the germline V gene are SGHRS and YFSETQ. Trimming shortened V by 2 bases and J by 6 bases, and 14 bases separated the two germline ends. This CDR3 has 15 amino acids. Here the CDR3 reads CASSLRFREAGELFF. DNA for the CDR3: TGCGCCAGCAGCTTAAGGTTTAGAGAGGCCGGGGAGCTGTTTTTT.

In this sample, this clone turned up many times. This rearrangement joins TRBV7-9 to TRBJ2-7; 7 bases align to TRBD1. There are 14 residues in the CDR3. Germline V lookup: CDR1 SEHNR, CDR2 FQNEAQ (reference sequence). V lost 5 bases to trimming and J lost 2 bases; unmatched junction nucleotides: 6. The CDR3 region is CASSPTGWAYEQYF. In DNA form, the CDR3 reads TGTGCCAGCAGCCCGACAGGGTGGGCCTACGAGCAGTACTTC.

In DNA form, the CDR3 reads TGTGCCAGCAGTGCACCTTGGACAGGTGTTTTTTCGAACACTGAAGCTTTCTTT. Protein product: CASSAPWTGVFSNTEAFF. The genes are TRBV6-1 and TRBJ1-1, with 7 bases lining up with TRBD1. The length of the CDR3 is 18 residues. CDR1 and CDR2 (germline): MNHNS, SASEGT. V dropped 4 bases and J dropped 1; count of bases not matched to a gene: 15.

V gene TRBV5-5 combines with J gene TRBJ1-2; 9 bases align to TRBD1. CDR3 length equals 14 residues. Germline loops: CDR1 SGHKS, CDR2 YYEKEE (reference sequence). After removal of 5 bases from V and 2 bases from J, the junction contained 4 bases not matched to a gene. CDR3: CASRLGQGNYGYTF. The CDR3 DNA sequence: TGTGCCAGCAGACTAGGACAGGGGAACTATGGCTACACCTTC.

This clone was observed a single time. The V gene is TRBV4-3, the J gene TRBJ1-3, with a weak D call TRBD1 (6 bases). V was cut by 0 bases and J by 0 bases, with 6 bases left in between. In germline, CDR1 is LGHNA, CDR2 YSLEER. The CDR3 extends over 15 amino acids. CDR3 coding DNA: TGCGCCAGCAGCCAAGAAGGGGGCTCTGGAAACACCATATATTTT. As protein: CASSQEGGSGNTIYF.

CDR3 in amino acids: CASSLFGTGESYTF. In DNA, the CDR3 is TGTGCCAGCAGCTTATTCGGGACAGGGGAAAGCTACACCTTC. V gene TRBV7-2 combines with J gene TRBJ1-2, with TRBD1 identical over 10 bases. The germline gives CDR1 SGHTA, CDR2 FQGNSA. CDR3 length: 14 residues. The V gene end was trimmed by 2 bases and the J gene end by 9 bases; junction bases not matched to a gene: 6.

V usage is TRBV3-1 (or the pseudogene TRBV3-2) and J usage is TRBJ1-2; D is ambiguous. Trimming removed 2 bases from V and 4 bases from J, with 14 bases in between. The CDR3 runs to 15 residues. CDR1 is LGHDT and CDR2 is YNNKEL in the germline V gene (reference sequence). The CDR3 reads CASSQPTWGGYGYTF. The CDR3 coding sequence is TGTGCCAGCAGCCAACCGACATGGGGAGGCTATGGCTACACCTTC.

J is TRBJ1-6 and V is TRBV6-5; 9 bases map to TRBD1. The CDR3 has 15 residues. Germline lookup yields CDR1 MNHEY and CDR2 SVGAGI. After removal of 6 bases from V and 7 bases from J, the junction contained 7 bases not matched to a gene. CDR3 nucleotides: TGTGCCAGCAGGTGGACAGGGGCTCGGAATTCACCCCTCCACTTT. Amino acids: CASRWTGARNSPLHF.

The chain couples TRBV14 to TRBJ2-1; 7 nucleotides align to TRBD1. The length of the CDR3 is 14 residues. The ends lost 4 bases at V and 4 bases at J; junction bases unmatched: 4. CDR1 SGHDN and CDR2 FVKESK come from the germline V gene. Here the CDR3 DNA reads TGTGCCAGCAGCCTCGGGACAGCATACAATGAGCAGTTCTTC. Encoded protein: CASSLGTAYNEQFF. The variable domain in full, with the rest retrieved from reference TRBV14 and TRBJ2-1, is EAGVTQFPSHSVIEKGQTVTLRCDPISGHDNLYWYRRVMGKEIKFLLHFVKESKQDESGMPNNRFLAERTGGTYSTLKVQPAELEDSGVYFCASSLGTAYNEQFFGPGTRLTVL.

V gene TRBV6-5 combines with J gene TRBJ1-5; D not resolved. This CDR3 has 15 residues. Trimming stripped 5 bases from V and 0 bases from J, with 11 bases between. The V gene's germline CDR1 is MNHEY and CDR2 SVGAGI. CDR3 in DNA: TGTGCCAGCAGTCTAGAGTCCTTTAGCAATCAGCCCCAGCATTTT. Translated, it gives CASSLESFSNQPQHF.

CDR3 loop: CASSQGRGPLFF. CDR3 bases: TGTGCCAGCAGCCAAGGACGAGGTCCACTGTTTTTT. The chain has TRBV3-1 (or the pseudogene TRBV3-2) and TRBJ1-4; D ambiguous. CDR3 length: 12 amino acids. V was trimmed by 1 base and J by 13 bases, leaving 10 bases between them. CDR1 is LGHDT and CDR2 is YNNKEL in the germline V gene (reference sequence).

V usage is TRBV18 and J usage is TRBJ2-7; maybe TRBD2 (5 bases). The CDR3 spans 13 residues. Germline V gene sequence: CDR1 KGHSH, CDR2 LQKENI. The ends were cut back, 5 bases at V and 11 bases at J, with 19 bases in the middle. CDR3 protein: CASSSGSQPVEYF. CDR3 DNA sequence: TGTGCCAGCTCAAGCGGTAGTCAGCCGGTCGAGTACTTC.

A few counts support this clone. The CDR3 loop reads CASGRDRVEKLFF. CDR3 bases: TGTGCCAGCGGCCGGGACAGGGTTGAAAAACTGTTTTTT. The chain combines TRBV21-1 with TRBJ1-4; no check of the table's D call, TRBD1, against the DNA was made. TRBV21-1 is marked as a pseudogene. This CDR3 spans 13 amino acids.

The chain is built from TRBV7-9 and TRBJ1-2; 7 nucleotides line up with TRBD1. This CDR3 comprises 15 residues. CDR1 is SEHNR and CDR2 is FQNEAQ in the germline V gene (reference sequence). V shed 5 bases, J shed 6 bases, and the junction held 12 bases outside the gene matches. CDR3 coding DNA: TGTGCCAGCAGCGTAGGGGACAGTCCCAACCATGGCTACACCTTC. This codes for CASSVGDSPNHGYTF.

This clone was observed once. The DNA of the CDR3 is TGTGCCAGCAGCGCCAATTCGGACGAGTCTAGCTCCCAAGAGACCCAGTACTTC. It specifies CASSANSDESSSQETQYF. This chain uses TRBV9 with TRBJ2-5, with TRBD2 as a possible D gene (5 bases). Germline CDR1 reads SGDLS; CDR2 reads YYNGEE. CDR3 length: 18 amino acids. V was trimmed by 3 bases and J by 1 base, leaving 22 bases between them.

The V gene is TRBV15, the J gene TRBJ2-5; the match to TRBD2 covers 9 bases. The germline V gene encodes CDR1 LNHNV and CDR2 YYDKDF (reference sequence). This CDR3 comprises 15 residues. V gave up 4 bases and J gave up 1 base; unmatched junction bases: 4. In nucleotides, the CDR3 is TGTGCCACCAGCACCCTAGCGGGGAGCCAAGAGACCCAGTACTTC. Residues: CATSTLAGSQETQYF.

To note about this clone: The sample holds other DNA sequences that translate to the same CDR3. This chain connects TRBV7-9 to TRBJ1-2; 9 bases match TRBD1. CDR1 is SEHNR, CDR2 FQNEAQ, per germline (reference sequence). The CDR3 has 15 amino acids. The ends lost 1 base at V and 3 bases at J; junction bases unmatched: 3. CDR3 amino acids: CASSLETGGDYGYTF. For the CDR3, the DNA is TGTGCCAGCAGCTTAGAAACAGGGGGCGACTATGGCTACACCTTC.

The V call is TRBV12-3 or TRBV12-4, the J call TRBJ1-4; a weak D match, TRBD1 (5 bases). The CDR3 runs to 13 residues. Trimming shortened V by 3 bases and J by 8 bases, and 10 bases separated the two germline ends. CDR3 region: CASSFGGGEKLFF. The CDR3 DNA sequence: TGTGCCAGCAGTTTCGGGGGGGGAGAAAAACTGTTTTTT.

The chain uses TRBV3-1 (or the pseudogene TRBV3-2) and TRBJ1-2, with TRBD1 identical over 9 bases. The CDR3 is made up of 13 amino acids. Germline assignment: CDR1 LGHDT and CDR2 YNNKEL (reference sequence). V shed 4 bases and J 5 bases; nucleotides not matched to a gene: 2. This CDR3 is CASSRQGGYGYTF. DNA for the CDR3: TGTGCCAGCAGCCGACAGGGGGGATATGGCTACACCTTC.

The chain links TRBV3-1 (or the pseudogene TRBV3-2) to TRBJ2-3, with 10 bases matching TRBD2. With V trimmed by 5 bases and J by 3 bases, 8 bases remained unmatched. Germline V CDR1 and CDR2: LGHDT, YNNKEL (reference sequence). This CDR3 is built from 16 residues. The CDR3 nucleotides read TGTGCCAGCAGCGAGAGCGGGGGGGCCCAAACAGATACGCAGTATTTT. This sequence encodes CASSESGGAQTDTQYF.

The chain carries TRBV7-8 and TRBJ1-5; D remains unclear. V was pared by 1 base and J by 4 bases, with 5 bases between. In germline, CDR1 is SGHVS, CDR2 FQNEAQ. The CDR3 sequence is 13 residues long. As DNA, the CDR3 is TGTGCCAGCAGCTTAGGGCGGAATCAGCCCCAGCATTTT. The encoded protein is CASSLGRNQPQHF.

The V call is TRBV29-1, the J call TRBJ2-3, with 12 bases that match TRBD1. Per germline, CDR1 SQVTM and CDR2 ANQGSEA. The V segment lost 2 bases and the J segment 2 bases; nucleotides outside the gene matches: 5. The CDR3 covers 16 residues. The CDR3 loop reads CSVEPGTGGFTDTQYF. The DNA for the CDR3 is TGCAGCGTTGAACCCGGGACAGGGGGCTTCACAGATACGCAGTATTTT.

This clone was detected once. CDR3 protein: CASSTETGSYGYTF. CDR3 sequence (DNA): TGCGCCAGCAGCACGGAGACAGGAAGCTATGGCTACACCTTC. The genes are TRBV5-1 and TRBJ1-2, with D possibly TRBD1 on 6 matching bases. V was pared by 4 bases and J by 4 bases, with 14 bases between. Germline V gene sequence: CDR1 SGHRS, CDR2 YFSETQ. The CDR3 runs 14 residues. The full variable domain, rest sourced from reference TRBV5-1 and TRBJ1-2, is KAGVTQTPRYLIKTRGQQVTLSCSPISGHRSVSWYQQTPGQGLQFLFEYFSETQRNKGNFPGRFSGRQFSNSRSEMNVSTLELGDSALYLCASSTETGSYGYTFGSGTRLTVV.

V gene TRBV7-2 combines with J gene TRBJ2-1; a weak D match, TRBD2 (6 bases). With 4 bases removed from V and 0 bases from J, the gap between germline ends came to 13 bases. The length of the CDR3 is 16 residues. In germline, CDR1 is SGHTA, CDR2 FQGNSA. CDR3 sequence reads: CASSYPKAGSYNEQFF. DNA for the CDR3: TGTGCCAGCAGCTACCCCAAAGCGGGCTCCTACAATGAGCAGTTCTTC. Full variable domain (missing parts from reference TRBV7-2 and TRBJ2-1): GAGVSQSPSNKVTEKGKDVELRCDPISGHTALYWYRQSLGQGLEFLIYFQGNSAPDKSGLPSDRFSAERTGGSVSTLTIQRTQQEDSAVYLCASSYPKAGSYNEQFFGPGTRLTVL.